Listed below are T cell receptor beta chains from one sample, sequenced in a study of CD8+ T cells in alopecia areata. This table comes from immunoSEQ multiplex PCR, and its TCRdb copy is limited to in-frame clones, with some not included. The profile shows approximately 89,000 clones, approximately 50% of them singletons. The sequenced material came from NKG2D-high CD8+ T cells sorted from blood. The receptors were sampled from a human donor with alopecia areata. Both conserved end residues are part of each CDR3. D genes are given only for firm matches. Clone size is stated in some rows and not others, as once, few, many or a class when expanded.

-,TRBV4-1,TRBJ2-7,TRBD2,CASSRNIAGSSYEQYF,TGCGCCAGCAGCCGGAACATAGCGGGAAGCTCCTACGAGCAGTACTTC
once,TRBV14,TRBJ1-2,-,CASSQVTGQYYGYTF,TGTGCCAGCAGCCAAGTTACAGGTCAATACTATGGCTACACCTTC
-,TRBV5-1,TRBJ2-3,TRBD2,CASSLPEREQADTQYF,TGCGCCAGCAGCTTGCCTGAGCGGGAGCAGGCAGATACGCAGTATTTT
-,TRBV6-1,TRBJ2-1,TRBD2,CVSSGTSGDLEQFF,TGTGTCAGCAGCGGGACTAGCGGGGATCTTGAGCAGTTCTTC
-,TRBV5-1,TRBJ2-7,-,CASSLDGPLYEQYF,TGCGCCAGCAGCTTGGACGGGCCCCTCTACGAGCAGTACTTC
few,TRBV18,TRBJ2-1,-,CASSHKGSHNEQFF,TGTGCCAGCTCACACAAAGGGTCCCACAATGAGCAGTTCTTC
-,TRBV29-1,TRBJ1-3,TRBD1,CSVGTGSSGNTIYF,TGCAGCGTCGGGACAGGCTCCTCTGGAAACACCATATATTTT
-,TRBV7-9,TRBJ1-1,-,CASSLLGGRGTEAFF,TGTGCCAGCAGCTTACTCGGAGGAAGAGGCACTGAAGCTTTCTTT
few,TRBV10-3,TRBJ1-2,-,CAIFDTSYGYTF,TGTGCCATCTTTGACACGAGCTATGGCTACACCTTC
few,TRBV7-7,TRBJ2-1,-,CASSLASGGLDEQFF,TGTGCTAGCAGCTTAGCGTCAGGAGGTCTGGATGAGCAGTTCTTC
-,TRBV2,TRBJ2-7,-,CASWGGSYEQYF,TGTGCCAGCTGGGGTGGGTCCTACGAGCAGTACTTC
-,TRBV11-3,TRBJ2-1,TRBD2,CASSDGTSGNEQFF,TGTGCCAGCAGCGACGGGACTAGCGGAAATGAGCAGTTCTTC
-,TRBV2,TRBJ2-5,-,CASSTTRPTYQETQYF,TGTGCCAGCAGTACGACTAGACCCACGTACCAAGAGACCCAGTACTTC
few,TRBV4-1,TRBJ1-1,-,CASSLPRGGTEAFF,TGCGCCAGCAGCCTGCCCCGGGGGGGCACTGAAGCTTTCTTT
-,TRBV30,TRBJ1-1,-,CAWSVGTAEAFF,TGTGCCTGGAGTGTGGGGACGGCTGAAGCTTTCTTT
-,TRBV29-1,TRBJ1-2,-,CSVEDPGSGGYGYTF,TGCAGCGTTGAAGATCCAGGGTCCGGTGGCTACGGCTACACCTTC
-,TRBV2,TRBJ2-3,-,CASRGYPSTDTQYF,TGTGCCAGCCGGGGATATCCTAGCACAGATACGCAGTATTTT
-,TRBV7-2,TRBJ2-7,-,CASSSSLVYEQYF,TGTGCCAGCAGCTCGTCTCTGGTCTACGAGCAGTACTTC
few,TRBV29-1,TRBJ2-7,-,CSGQTETYEQYF,TGCAGCGGACAGACAGAGACCTACGAGCAGTACTTC
few,TRBV19,TRBJ2-7,-,CASSVVGGHEQYF,TGTGCCAGTAGTGTAGTTGGGGGCCACGAGCAGTACTTC
-,TRBV28,TRBJ2-7,-,CASSPTVEQYF,TGTGCCAGCAGTCCCACCGTCGAGCAGTACTTC
few,TRBV4-1,TRBJ2-2,-,CASSQVGITNTGELFF,TGCGCCAGCAGCCAAGTCGGTATTACGAACACCGGGGAGCTGTTTTTT
few,TRBV20-1,TRBJ2-5,-,CSARDPTEQYF,TGCAGTGCTAGGGACCCTACAGAGCAGTACTTC
-,TRBV6-6,TRBJ2-5,-,CASSRPYQETQYF,TGTGCCAGCAGTCGCCCGTACCAAGAGACCCAGTACTTC
-,TRBV27,TRBJ2-7,-,CASGEHLSGEQYF,TGTGCCAGCGGGGAGCATTTGAGCGGCGAGCAGTACTTC
-,TRBV29-1,TRBJ2-1,-,CSVDNSDRSNEQFF,TGCAGCGTCGACAACTCAGACAGGAGCAATGAGCAGTTCTTC
few,TRBV29-1,TRBJ2-7,-,CSVTLPLGGYEQYF,TGCAGCGTTACCCTCCCTTTGGGGGGCTACGAGCAGTACTTC
-,TRBV29-1,TRBJ2-7,TRBD1,CSVEAGTDYEQYF,TGCAGCGTTGAAGCCGGGACAGACTACGAGCAGTACTTC
-,TRBV27,TRBJ2-5,-,CASRGPQETQYF,TGTGCCAGCAGGGGGCCCCAAGAGACCCAGTACTTC